This T cell receptor (beta chain) was sequenced for a study of cytomegalovirus exposure and HLA in healthy donors. CDR3 size: 14 residues. V was pared by 2 bases and J by 4 bases, with 11 bases between. Germline-derived CDR1 and CDR2 are MNHEY and SMNVEV (reference sequence). Measured with immunoSEQ multiplex PCR; TCRdb has only the in-frame clones, and not every one. This sample yields about 200,000 clones, of which 80% to 85% are seen a single time; around 1.2% belongs to the top ten. This clone was counted only a few times. No antigen is known for it. Study findings and constraints: A few CMV-associated chains were confirmed in vitro to be specific for CMV antigens. Researchers counted around 160 TCR beta chains as cytomegalovirus-associated.

The sample consisted of PBMCs. The origin of this receptor is a woman in her twenties or thirties in good health and CMV-seronegative. The genes are TRBV27 and TRBJ1-2; no definite D call. The CDR3 is CASSLEGRSYGYTF. DNA of the CDR3: TGTGCCAGCAGTTTAGAGGGCAGGAGCTATGGCTACACCTTC.